These 8 T cell receptor beta chains share one sample of origin, sequenced in a study of blood T cell repertoires in COVID-19. Assay: immunoSEQ multiplex PCR; the TCRdb copy retains only in-frame clones and omits some. The sample has approximately 60,000 clones, 76% seen once; the top ten hold roughly half. Material: peripheral blood. All receptors derive from an elderly woman with acute or convalescent COVID-19.

V is TRBV6-5 and J is TRBJ1-5; 9 bases map to TRBD1. The CDR3 runs to 15 residues. Looked up from germline, CDR1 is MNHEY and CDR2 is SVGAGI. Trimming took 6 bases from V and 7 from J; bases not matched to a gene: 10. CDR3 amino acids: CASSPGQGMNQPQHF. The CDR3 coding sequence is TGTGCCAGCAGCCCCGGACAGGGGATGAACCAGCCCCAGCATTTT.

The chain joins TRBV28 to TRBJ2-5; D may be TRBD2 (7 bases). Germline V gives CDR1 MDHEN, CDR2 SYDVKM. The V and J ends lost 5 bases and 1 base respectively, with 20 bases between them. The CDR3 is made up of 17 amino acids. CDR3 in DNA: TGTGCCAGCAGTCTTGGACTAGGGGGGGGGTTCCAAGAGACCCAGTACTTC. Its translation: CASSLGLGGGFQETQYF. Filled out from reference TRBV28 and TRBJ2-5, the complete variable domain reads DVKVTQSSRYLVKRTGEKVFLECVQDMDHENMFWYRQDPGLGLRLIYFSYDVKMKEKGDIPEGYSVSREKKERFSLILESASTNQTSMYLCASSLGLGGGFQETQYFGPGTRLLVL.

The rearrangement links TRBV19 to TRBJ1-1, with D uncertain. Germline CDR1 reads LNHDA; CDR2 reads SQIVND (reference sequence). Trimming took off 0 bases at V and 0 bases at J, with 8 bases between the two ends. This CDR3 has 15 amino acids. This CDR3 reads CASSIDQVMNTEAFF. CDR3 bases: TGTGCCAGTAGTATAGATCAGGTTATGAACACTGAAGCTTTCTTT.

DNA of the CDR3: TGTGCCAGCAGCCCTAGGACAGGGGGGTATGGCTACACCTTC. Translating gives CASSPRTGGYGYTF. This chain joins TRBV7-2 and TRBJ1-2; 10 bases are shared with TRBD1. V was pared by 5 bases and J by 5 bases, with 5 bases of the junction left unmatched. Per the germline V gene, CDR1 is SGHTA and CDR2 is FQGNSA. CDR3 length: 14 residues.

This clone was counted only a few times. The gene calls are TRBV5-6 and TRBJ2-3; 9 nucleotides match TRBD2. Trimming cost V 5 bases and J 4 bases; bases outside gene matches: 14. The CDR3 covers 17 residues. The germline gives CDR1 SGHDT, CDR2 YYEEEE. The CDR3 loop reads CASRKEVREGPADTQYF. The CDR3, as DNA: TGTGCCAGCAGAAAAGAGGTGCGGGAGGGCCCCGCAGATACGCAGTATTTT.

This clone was picked up one time. The V call is TRBV5-1, the J call TRBJ1-1; perhaps TRBD1 as D (6 bases). Germline values: CDR1 SGHRS, CDR2 YFSETQ. The CDR3 has 13 residues. The germline V and J ends were trimmed by 6 bases and 0 bases, with 9 bases remaining between them. For the CDR3, the DNA is TGCGCCAGCACCGGACAGATGAACACTGAAGCTTTCTTT. Its protein product is CASTGQMNTEAFF.

The V call is TRBV6-2 or TRBV6-3, the J call TRBJ2-1; TRBD2 matches 15 bases. CDR3 length: 16 amino acids. From germline, CDR1 is MNHEY and CDR2 SVGEGT. With V trimmed by 6 bases and J by 9 bases, 9 bases remained unmatched. The CDR3 is CASSSPGLAGGGEQFF. The CDR3, as DNA: TGTGCCAGCAGCTCCCCCGGACTAGCGGGAGGGGGTGAGCAGTTCTTC.

The table lists this clone with a few counts. The gene calls are TRBV18 and TRBJ1-6, with D unresolved. This CDR3 contains 15 residues. The V gene's germline CDR1 is KGHSH and CDR2 LQKENI. Trimming left V 4 bases short and J 12 bases short, with 19 bases between. The CDR3 is CASSLAPVEFEPLHF. DNA for the CDR3: TGTGCCAGCTCACTAGCCCCAGTTGAGTTTGAACCCCTCCACTTT.